A selection of T cell receptor beta chains follows, all from one sample in a study of T cells in Graves' hyperthyroidism and ophthalmopathy. TCRdb re-called the multiplex PCR reads with MiXCR, one entry per CDR3 protein. The data show fewer than 650,000 distinct CDR3 sequences, with 46% seen just once and 44% held by the top ten. Sequencing input: peripheral blood or thyroid tissue (not recorded which). The receptors were sampled from an adult woman with Graves' disease, either hyperthyroidism or ophthalmopathy (not recorded which). Each CDR3 is given without its conserved first and last residue.

j_gene | v_gene | CDR3aa
TRBJ1-5 | TRBV29-1 | SVGGLGDQPQH
TRBJ2-5 | TRBV15 | ATSSAGETQY
TRBJ1-2 | TRBV5-1 | ASSLTGVSGYT
TRBJ2-3 | TRBV7-2 | ATGTSMTDTQY
TRBJ1-1 | TRBV7-9 | ASSPSFGGHPYDGGTEAF
TRBJ1-2 | TRBV24-1 | ATSESFENYGYT
TRBJ1-1 | TRBV15 | ATSRDRDNTEAF
TRBJ2-7 | TRBV7-6 | ASSMDRNYEQY
TRBJ2-5 | TRBV11-2 | ASSSSREETQY
TRBJ2-7 | TRBV14 | ASSRDRKYEQY
TRBJ1-4 | TRBV7-9 | ASSFGTSGEKLF
TRBJ1-1 | TRBV15 | ATSRGQGMAEAF
TRBJ1-5 | TRBV27 | ASSVSGVGPQH
TRBJ2-7 | TRBV10-2 | ASSQPGQGSEQY
TRBJ1-4 | TRBV11-2 | ASSLDGQQFEKLF
TRBJ2-5 | TRBV5-1 | ASSLGLAGGPETQY
TRBJ1-4 | TRBV11-2 | ASSLGQGWGKKLF
TRBJ1-5 | TRBV12-3/TRBV12-4 | ASSTDRQPQH
TRBJ1-5 | TRBV7-2 | ASSSDRASNQPQH
TRBJ1-1 | TRBV6-5 | ASSYSLQDRGTTEAF
TRBJ1-2 | TRBV19 | ASNPRGGNYGYT
TRBJ2-7 | TRBV20-1 | SAKRGSDSGYEQY
TRBJ1-3 | TRBV7-8 | ASSPNRGDTIY
TRBJ1-1 | TRBV27 | ASSLSRGTLGTEAF
TRBJ2-1 | TRBV10-3 | AISGTGYEQF
TRBJ1-2 | TRBV20-1 | SAFARDTSGDDGYT
TRBJ2-2 | TRBV5-1 | ASSPHPAGSNTGELF
TRBJ1-3 | TRBV29-1 | SALGGQGARDTIY
TRBJ2-7 | TRBV7-9 | ASSVAYPGSAYEQY
TRBJ2-7 | TRBV20-1 | SAEPGLAPKPSYEQY
TRBJ1-2 | TRBV20-1 | SAGPTRYT
TRBJ1-4 | TRBV7-9 | ASRGRTDEKLF
TRBJ2-7 | TRBV29-1 | SLGGNEQY
TRBJ1-1 | TRBV5-4 | ASSFEGWDTETF
TRBJ2-3 | TRBV20-1 | SARDWRGTDTQY
TRBJ2-7 | TRBV7-9 | ASSISGNGEQY
TRBJ1-3 | TRBV29-1 | SVGIEAGNTIY
TRBJ2-6 | TRBV6-2/TRBV6-3 | ASSRPLGTEFSGANVLT
TRBJ1-5 | TRBV5-1 | ASKGQRFNQPQH
TRBJ1-2 | TRBV25-1 | ASSEIKGVGYT
TRBJ1-5 | TRBV5-5 | ASSLGPNSNQPQH
TRBJ2-2 | TRBV7-7 | ASSEGAVNTGELF
TRBJ2-7 | TRBV2 | ASSPPEDGRRTYDEQY
TRBJ2-6 | TRBV7-2 | ASRAGGSGANVLT
TRBJ2-5 | TRBV9 | ASSVTSLRETQY
TRBJ1-2 | TRBV2 | ARQGAYGYT
TRBJ2-5 | TRBV10-3 | AIRGTGETQY
TRBJ2-7 | TRBV28 | ASSLTLAEHYEQY
TRBJ1-1 | TRBV15 | ATSSYTEAF
TRBJ1-2 | TRBV20-1 | SAKGVTGQQSYGYT